Below, 15 T cell receptor gamma chains from the same sample are listed, as sequenced in a study of gamma-delta T cells after stem cell transplantation (TCRdb year 2016). Library prep was done by RT-PCR. Sequencing was performed on an Illumina MiSeq. TCRdb recomputed clones from the public reads with CATT; identical DNA rows were then combined. This sample comprises about 1,700 gamma-chain clones, 15% to 20% of them detected only once. The ten largest clones add up to more than 6.5% of the sample. Material: gamma-delta T cells. These receptors came from a human donor. It is not recorded whose cells these are; they may come from a transplant donor.

The CDR3 bases are TGTGCCACCTGGGACGGGGGGGGTAGTGTGAAACTCTTT. Translating gives CATWDGGGSVKLF. The chain carries TRGV3 and TRGJ1 or TRGJ2. The CDR3 spans 13 residues. Trimming removed 3 bases from V and 12 bases from J; junction bases left unmatched: 14. Per the germline V gene, CDR1 is VTNTFY and CDR2 is YDVSTARD (reference sequence).

This clone is termed large. This chain links TRGV4 with TRGJ1 or TRGJ2. V dropped 2 bases and J dropped 0; count of bases not matched to a gene: 4. Germline V CDR1 and CDR2: EGSTGY, YDSYTSSV. The CDR3 length is 14 residues. The CDR3 nucleotides are TGTGCCACCTGGGATGATAGGAATTATTATAAGAAACTCTTT. Translating gives CATWDDRNYYKKLF.

This clone is medium-sized by share. The V call is TRGV4, the J call TRGJ1 or TRGJ2. CDR1 and CDR2 (germline): EGSTGY, YDSYTSSV. Germline trimming cut 0 bases from V and 9 bases from J; bases unmatched to any gene: 5. CDR3 length: 12 residues. The CDR3 sequence: CATWDGIGKKLF. The CDR3 DNA is TGTGCCACCTGGGATGGGATAGGTAAGAAACTCTTT.

The J gene is TRGJP2, the V gene TRGV2. The V segment lost 3 bases and the J segment 11 bases; nucleotides outside the gene matches: 12. The CDR3 extends over 14 amino acids. CDR1 is EGSNGY and CDR2 is YDSYNSKV in the germline V gene. In nucleotides, the CDR3 is TGTGCCACCTGGGACCCCCAACTTGGATGGATCAAGACGTTT. It codes for CATWDPQLGWIKTF.

This clone ranks as large. The chain couples TRGV2 to TRGJ1 or TRGJ2. The length of the CDR3 is 13 residues. Germline CDR1 reads EGSNGY; CDR2 reads YDSYNSKV. Trimming at V came to 2 bases and at J to 3 bases, leaving 4 bases not matched to a gene. This CDR3 is CATWDVPYYKKLF. The CDR3, as DNA: TGTGCCACCTGGGACGTGCCTTATTATAAGAAACTCTTT.

This clone was seen a few times. The rearrangement joins TRGV3 to TRGJP2. In germline, CDR1 is VTNTFY, CDR2 YDVSTARD (reference sequence). The CDR3 has 15 amino acids. Trimming at V came to 5 bases and at J to 0 bases, leaving 6 bases not matched to a gene. The DNA of the CDR3 is TGTGCCACCTGGGCCCGATATAGTAGTGATTGGATCAAGACGTTT. Translating gives CATWARYSSDWIKTF.

A word on this clone: Since a much larger clone is just one base distant, this may be a read error. The chain carries TRGV2 and TRGJ1 or TRGJ2. Germline lookup yields CDR1 EGSNGY and CDR2 YDSYNSKV. The CDR3 sequence is 12 residues long. CDR3 in amino acids: CATWDGPYKRLF. CDR3 coding DNA: TGTGCCACCTGGGACGGGCCTTATAAGAGACTCTTT.

This clone was observed a few times. The V call is TRGV2, the J call TRGJP2. CDR1 is EGSNGY and CDR2 is YDSYNSKV in the germline V gene. The junction had 6 bases not matched to a gene; V was cut back by 0 bases and J by 8 bases. The length of the CDR3 is 14 residues. DNA for the CDR3: TGTGCCACCTGGGACGGGCCCGGGGATTGGATCAAGACGTTT. Amino acids: CATWDGPGDWIKTF.

This clone was observed a few times. This may arise from a read error, as a much more abundant clone is one base away. CDR3 loop: CATWDRQYKKLF. CDR3 bases: TGTGCCACCTGGGACAGGCAATATAAGAAACTCTTT. V usage is TRGV5 and J usage is TRGJ1 or TRGJ2. V lost 0 bases and J lost 7; bases outside the gene matches: 3. Per the germline V gene, CDR1 is VINAFY and CDR2 is YDVSNSKD. The CDR3 runs 12 residues.

By proportion, this clone is medium-sized. This chain links TRGV4 with TRGJ1 or TRGJ2. The V and J ends lost 0 bases and 6 bases, in that order; junction bases with no gene match: 2. The CDR3 spans 12 residues. Germline V CDR1 and CDR2: EGSTGY, YDSYTSSV. The CDR3 reads CATWDGLYKKLF. For the CDR3, the DNA is TGTGCCACCTGGGATGGGCTTTATAAGAAACTCTTT.

This clone was observed a few times. This chain uses TRGV5 with TRGJ1 or TRGJ2. V lost 0 bases and J lost 4; bases outside the gene matches: 9. The germline V gene has CDR1 VINAFY and CDR2 YDVSNSKD. This CDR3 has 15 amino acids. The CDR3 coding sequence is TGTGCCACCTGGGACAGGCCGGACCGGTATTATAAGAAACTCTTT. Protein: CATWDRPDRYYKKLF.

This clone is large (0.1 to 1%) within its sample. The sample carries other DNA sequences with the same CDR3. V usage is TRGV5 and J usage is TRGJP2. The CDR3 covers 14 residues. Germline lookup yields CDR1 VINAFY and CDR2 YDVSNSKD. V trimming: 0 bases; J trimming: 2 bases; junction bases outside the gene matches: 0. The CDR3 DNA reads TGTGCCACCTGGGACAGGAGTAGTGATTGGATCAAGACGTTT. The encoded protein is CATWDRSSDWIKTF.

Only a few counts were recorded for this clone. This sample also contains other DNA sequences that code for the same CDR3. This chain uses TRGV4 with TRGJ1 or TRGJ2. Germline assignment: CDR1 EGSTGY and CDR2 YDSYTSSV. The CDR3 runs 12 residues. With 1 base clipped from V and 4 bases from J, the junction kept 1 base outside the gene matches. The DNA of the CDR3 is TGTGCCACCTGGGATGGATATTATAAGAAACTCTTT. Its protein is CATWDGYYKKLF.

By share of the sample, this clone is large. CDR3 nucleotide sequence: TGTGCCTTGTGGGAGGTGCAACCTAATTATTATAAGAAACTCTTT. Its translation: CALWEVQPNYYKKLF. V and J are TRGV9 and TRGJ1 or TRGJ2. V lost 0 bases, J lost 1 base, and 6 bases stayed unmatched. Germline-derived CDR1 and CDR2 are GITISATS and ISYDGTV (reference sequence). The CDR3 contains 15 residues.

The V and J genes are TRGV9 and TRGJ1 or TRGJ2. Trimming removed 4 bases from V and 3 bases from J; junction bases left unmatched: 0. From germline, CDR1 is GITISATS and CDR2 ISYDGTV (reference sequence). The CDR3 runs 11 residues. The CDR3 loop reads CALWDYYKKLF. In DNA form, the CDR3 reads TGTGCCTTGTGGGATTATTATAAGAAACTCTTT.